This T cell receptor (beta chain) was found in a study of blood T cell repertoires in COVID-19. The overall study: Sites across the United States, Italy and Spain contributed samples from acute and convalescent COVID-19.

CDR1 is SQVTM, CDR2 ANQGSEA, per germline. The CDR3 has 15 amino acids. The V and J ends lost 3 bases and 2 bases respectively, with 14 bases between them. Individuals drawn from under 30 US areas were roughly 18 to 89 years old. It was within 2 weeks before study entry that exposed participants met a COVID-19 case. Clones were sequenced by immunoSEQ multiplex PCR, and TCRdb holds only the in-frame ones, with some missing. The sample records about 270,000 clones, more than 85% being singletons. This TCR was sampled from a man in his forties or fifties who had been exposed to COVID-19. The chain combines TRBV29-1 with TRBJ2-1, with TRBD2 as a possible D gene (6 bases). Sequenced: PBMCs or T cells enriched from blood (not recorded which). CDR3 region: CSVDIPGRTYNEQFF. In DNA, the CDR3 is TGCAGCGTTGACATTCCAGGGAGGACCTACAATGAGCAGTTCTTC.